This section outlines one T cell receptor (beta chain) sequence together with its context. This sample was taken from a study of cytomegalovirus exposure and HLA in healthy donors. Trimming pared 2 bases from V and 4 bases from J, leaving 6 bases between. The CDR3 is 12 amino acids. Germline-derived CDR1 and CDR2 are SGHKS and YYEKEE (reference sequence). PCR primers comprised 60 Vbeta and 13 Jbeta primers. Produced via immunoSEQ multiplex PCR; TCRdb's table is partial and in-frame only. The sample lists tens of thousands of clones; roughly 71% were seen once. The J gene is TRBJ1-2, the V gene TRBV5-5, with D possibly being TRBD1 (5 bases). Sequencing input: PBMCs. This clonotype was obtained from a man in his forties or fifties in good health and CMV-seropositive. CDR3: CASSLTGYGYTF. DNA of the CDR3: TGTGCCAGCAGCTTAACAGGCTATGGCTACACCTTC.